The 11 T cell receptor beta chains below come from one sample, sequenced in a study of cytomegalovirus exposure and HLA in healthy donors. A multiplex PCR was run with 60 Vbeta primers and 13 Jbeta primers. Repertoires were generated with immunoSEQ multiplex PCR, while TCRdb's copy carries only in-frame clones and drops some. The data show 150,000 to 200,000 clones, around 80% seen once. Sequenced material: PBMCs. These receptors all come from a man aged 50 or older in good health and CMV-seropositive.

J is TRBJ2-7 and V is TRBV11-2; D is uncertain. The germline gives CDR1 SGHAT, CDR2 FQNNGV. There are 13 residues in the CDR3. V lost 5 bases and J 5 bases, leaving 13 bases between the germline ends. The CDR3 loop reads CASSRLIANEQYV. The CDR3 coding sequence is TGTGCCAGCAGCCGACTTATCGCAAACGAGCAGTACGTC.

The V call is TRBV12-5, the J call TRBJ1-3; TRBD1 aligns across 8 bases. V dropped 1 base and J dropped 6; count of bases not matched to a gene: 8. CDR1 is LGHNT and CDR2 is FRNRAP in the germline V gene. The CDR3 is 16 amino acids. In DNA, the CDR3 is TGTGCTAGTGGTTTGGGACAAACAGGGGGGGCAAACACCATATATTTT. Its protein is CASGLGQTGGANTIYF.

This chain uses TRBV30 with TRBJ2-2; maybe TRBD2 (5 bases). CDR1 and CDR2 from the germline V gene are GTSNPN and SVGIG (reference sequence). The CDR3 sequence is 17 residues long. V was cut by 2 bases and J by 4 bases, with 20 bases left in between. This chain's CDR3 is CAWSTLGQGQVTGELFF. The CDR3 coding sequence is TGTGCCTGGAGTACACTAGGGCAAGGGCAGGTCACCGGGGAGCTGTTTTTT.

The rearrangement links TRBV18 to TRBJ1-1; unclear D gene. V shed 6 bases and J shed 8 bases, with 13 bases lying between them. Looked up from germline, CDR1 is KGHSH and CDR2 is LQKENI. The CDR3 loop spans 12 amino acids. CDR3 sequence (DNA): TGTGCCAGCTCGGAACTTGGAGGGGAAGCTTTCTTT. This codes for CASSELGGEAFF.

This clone was detected once. The chain combines TRBV11-3 with TRBJ2-3, with TRBD2 identical over 10 bases. This CDR3 spans 16 amino acids. With V trimmed by 5 bases and J by 6 bases, 11 bases remained unmatched. Germline V lookup: CDR1 SGHNT, CDR2 YENEEA. CDR3: CASSTWSGRAADTQYF. The CDR3 DNA reads as TGTGCCAGCAGCACCTGGAGCGGGAGGGCCGCCGATACGCAGTATTTT.

CDR3 loop: CASSAGSGANVLTF. CDR3 in DNA: TGTGCCAGCAGCGCAGGGTCTGGGGCCAACGTCCTGACTTTC. The genes are TRBV9 and TRBJ2-6; D possibly corresponds to TRBD1 (5 bases). V gave up 3 bases and J gave up 1 base, with 5 bases separating them. Germline V gene data show CDR1 as SGDLS and CDR2 as YYNGEE. There are 14 residues in the CDR3.

The chain combines TRBV7-8 with TRBJ1-5, with a possible D match to TRBD1 (5 bases). The CDR3 extends over 14 amino acids. V lost 4 bases and J 6 bases, leaving 13 bases between the germline ends. Germline CDR1 and CDR2: SGHVS and FQNEAQ. CDR3 sequence (DNA): TGTGCCAGCAGCTCTCAGGGTTTGGGTCAGCCCCAGCATTTT. It translates to CASSSQGLGQPQHF.

This sequence joins TRBV2 and TRBJ2-3; 8 bases are a match to TRBD2. This CDR3 is 16 amino acids long. Germline V gene lookup returns CDR1 SNHLY and CDR2 FYNNEI. J was trimmed by 3 bases and V by 6 bases; bases with no gene match: 11. The CDR3 DNA reads TGTGCCAGCAGCCCGGGAGAGCGGGAGTGGACAGATACGCAGTATTTT. Translation: CASSPGEREWTDTQYF.

This clone has just one count. The chain is built from TRBV19 and TRBJ1-5, with D uncertain. Germline assignment: CDR1 LNHDA and CDR2 SQIVND (reference sequence). The CDR3 has 12 residues. V gave up 7 bases and J gave up 6 bases, with 10 bases separating them. The CDR3 region is CASKSGLQPQHF. The CDR3 DNA sequence: TGTGCCAGTAAGTCGGGTCTTCAGCCCCAGCATTTT.

The chain joins TRBV6-5 to TRBJ2-1, with TRBD1 matching over 7 bases. Germline-derived CDR1 and CDR2 are MNHEY and SVGAGI. The CDR3 totals 16 residues. Germline trimming cut 2 bases from V and 6 bases from J; bases unmatched to any gene: 10. The CDR3 region is CASSYQTGTVPNEQFF. The CDR3 coding sequence is TGTGCCAGCAGTTACCAGACCGGGACAGTACCCAATGAGCAGTTCTTC.

V is TRBV2 and J is TRBJ2-5; D gene uncertain. The V end was cut by 7 bases, the J end by 0 bases, with 6 bases between. Germline values: CDR1 SNHLY, CDR2 FYNNEI. The CDR3 spans 12 residues. CDR3 amino acids: CASIRDQETQYF. CDR3 in DNA: TGTGCCAGCATCCGGGACCAAGAGACCCAGTACTTC. Based on the CDR3 plus reference TRBV2 and TRBJ2-5, the full variable domain is EPEVTQTPSHQVTQMGQEVILRCVPISNHLYFYWYRQILGQKVEFLVSFYNNEISEKSEIFDDQFSVERPDGSNFTLKIRSTKLEDSAMYFCASIRDQETQYFGPGTRLLVL.